This paragraph reports one TCR beta chain. Its matching antigen is unknown. With 0 bases clipped from V and 0 bases from J, the junction kept 2 bases outside the gene matches. This CDR3 comprises 16 residues. From germline, CDR1 is LGHNA and CDR2 YNFKEQ. TCRdb fed the 5' RACE reads into MiXCR, producing one record per CDR3 protein. Here the sample spans a few hundred thousand distinct CDR3 sequences, around 11% being singletons. The data belong to a study of CD8 T cells in ankylosing spondylitis. Study outcomes and limitations: In ankylosing spondylitis blood, a motif of several highly homologous TCR beta variants appeared characteristic. Clones linked to disease were reported to show significant enrichment in matched ankylosing spondylitis synovial fluid.

The receptor was isolated from a male donor with ankylosing spondylitis or in good health (not recorded which). Sequenced input: blood, either unsorted or a sorted T cell fraction (not recorded which). The chain combines TRBV4-2 with TRBJ2-3, with 8 bases matching TRBD1. This CDR3 reads CASSQENRGSTDTQYF. For the CDR3, the DNA is TGTGCCAGCAGCCAAGAGAACAGGGGGAGCACAGATACGCAGTATTTT.